These 2 T cell receptor beta chains originate from one sample sequenced in a study of beta chain features in type 1 diabetes. TCRB transcripts that were expressed got sequenced, as all of the isolated RNA had been reverse transcribed. Profiled with immunoSEQ multiplex PCR; TCRdb holds only in-frame clones, not every one. The sample holds some 270,000 clones, 13% to 15% seen once. Sample: naive CD4+ T cells from blood. Receptor source: a woman in her thirties or forties in good health.

V is TRBV15 and J is TRBJ2-2, with 9 positions matching TRBD1. J gave up 7 bases and V 7 bases, and 7 bases lay outside the gene matches. This CDR3 is built from 14 residues. Germline V CDR1 and CDR2: LNHNV, YYDKDF (reference sequence). The CDR3 region is CATTGTGFVGELFF. CDR3 in DNA: TGTGCCACCACCGGGACAGGGTTTGTCGGGGAGCTGTTTTTT.

This clone has only a few counts. The chain has TRBV5-1 and TRBJ2-2; the D gene is possibly TRBD1 (5 bases). With 1 base removed from V and 1 base from J, the gap between germline ends came to 11 bases. CDR3 length: 16 residues. Germline CDR1 SGHRS, CDR2 YFSETQ. In nucleotides, the CDR3 is TGCGCCAGCAGCTTGCGCCAAGGGGAGAACACCGGGGAGCTGTTTTTT. As protein: CASSLRQGENTGELFF. The entire variable domain, with the rest obtained from reference TRBV5-1 and TRBJ2-2, is as follows: KAGVTQTPRYLIKTRGQQVTLSCSPISGHRSVSWYQQTPGQGLQFLFEYFSETQRNKGNFPGRFSGRQFSNSRSEMNVSTLELGDSALYLCASSLRQGENTGELFFGEGSRLTVL.